A single sample is the source of the 27 T cell receptor beta chains below, sequenced in a study of cytomegalovirus exposure and HLA in healthy donors. Both 60 Vbeta primers and 13 Jbeta primers went into the PCR. Data came from immunoSEQ multiplex PCR; TCRdb stores just in-frame clones and leaves some out. The sample comprises roughly 130,000 clones, about 74% of which are singletons, and about 6% rests with the top ten. What was sequenced was PBMCs. Source of these receptors: a woman aged 45-65 years in good health and CMV-seropositive.

A single count supports this clone. The chain has TRBV5-1 and TRBJ1-1, with D possibly TRBD1 on 5 matching bases. Trimming pared 0 bases from V and 8 bases from J, leaving 11 bases between. The CDR3 consists of 13 residues. The germline V gene has CDR1 SGHRS and CDR2 YFSETQ. The CDR3, as DNA: TGCGCCAGCAGCTTGGAAAGCGGGGGAGAAGCTTTCTTT. As protein: CASSLESGGEAFF.

This clone was counted only a few times. CDR3 region: CASGTSNQPQHF. The CDR3 DNA reads as TGTGCTAGTGGTACTTCAAATCAGCCCCAGCATTTT. V gene TRBV12-5 combines with J gene TRBJ1-5; D gene uncertain. Germline CDR1 LGHNT, CDR2 FRNRAP. Between the trimmed V and J ends, which lost 5 bases and 4 bases, there was a span of 6 bases. This CDR3 spans 12 amino acids.

This clone has only one observation. The V and J genes are TRBV5-4 and TRBJ2-7; a possible D gene is TRBD1 (5 bases). Trimming removed 4 bases from V and 3 bases from J, with 11 bases in between. Germline V gene data show CDR1 as SGHNT and CDR2 as YYREEE (reference sequence). The CDR3 covers 13 residues. DNA of the CDR3: TGTGCCAGCAGCCGAAACAGGTTCTACGAGCAGTACTTC. Translated: CASSRNRFYEQYF.

The CDR3 protein is CASSGSRTGGFSYNEQFF. As DNA, the CDR3 is TGTGCCAGCAGTGGAAGTAGGACAGGGGGTTTCTCCTACAATGAGCAGTTCTTC. The chain links TRBV25-1 to TRBJ2-1, with 10 nucleotides matching TRBD1. The CDR3 loop spans 18 amino acids. V lost 4 bases to trimming and J lost 0 bases; unmatched junction nucleotides: 9. Germline assignment: CDR1 MGHDK and CDR2 SYGVNS.

This clone turned up a few times. The rearrangement links TRBV10-1 to TRBJ2-2, with D tentatively TRBD2 (5 bases). The germline V gene encodes CDR1 WNHNN and CDR2 SYGVQD (reference sequence). CDR3 length: 14 amino acids. Between the trimmed V and J ends, which lost 7 bases and 4 bases, there was a span of 13 bases. CDR3 in DNA: TGCGCCAGCATAAAGATCGGGATCACCGGGGAGCTGTTTTTT. It translates to CASIKIGITGELFF.

This chain joins TRBV29-1 and TRBJ2-2; possibly TRBD2 for D (5 bases). Per the germline V gene, CDR1 is SQVTM and CDR2 is ANQGSEA. V lost 6 bases and J lost 6, with 11 bases in between. The CDR3 runs 12 residues. CDR3 loop: CSVRTVSGELFF. CDR3 coding DNA: TGCAGCGTACGGACTGTCTCCGGGGAGCTGTTTTTT.

V is TRBV30 and J is TRBJ1-1, with D unclear. With 6 bases removed from V and 1 base from J, the gap between germline ends came to 6 bases. The CDR3 runs to 11 residues. Germline lookup yields CDR1 GTSNPN and CDR2 SVGIG (reference sequence). CDR3 loop: CACWRNTEAFF. The CDR3 DNA follows: TGTGCCTGTTGGAGGAACACTGAAGCTTTCTTT.

This clone appeared once. The V gene is TRBV7-6, the J gene TRBJ2-7; 10 bases map to TRBD1. V trimming: 4 bases; J trimming: 0 bases; junction bases outside the gene matches: 15. Germline CDR1 and CDR2: SGHVS and FNYEAQ. The CDR3 runs to 19 residues. The CDR3 region has the DNA TGTGCCAGCAGCTCGGGACCGGGACAGGGGCTAACGAGCTCCTACGAGCAGTACTTC. Residues: CASSSGPGQGLTSSYEQYF.

The chain uses TRBV18 and TRBJ1-5; TRBD1 agrees at 12 bases. The CDR3 totals 17 residues. J lost 2 bases, V lost 2 bases, and 4 bases had no gene match. Germline V lookup: CDR1 KGHSH, CDR2 LQKENI. The CDR3 nucleotides are TGTGCCAGCTCACCATTAGGGACAGGGGGCGGCAATCAGCCCCAGCATTTT. Its translation is CASSPLGTGGGNQPQHF. Full variable domain (rest looked up from reference TRBV18 and TRBJ1-5): NAGVMQNPRHLVRRRGQEARLRCSPMKGHSHVYWYRQLPEEGLKFMVYLQKENIIDESGMPKERFSAEFPKEGPSILRIQQVVRGDSAAYFCASSPLGTGGGNQPQHFGDGTRLSIL.

V is TRBV15 and J is TRBJ2-5; the match to TRBD2 covers 11 bases. This CDR3 region has 14 residues. V dropped 3 bases and J dropped 3; count of bases not matched to a gene: 0. Germline CDR1 LNHNV, CDR2 YYDKDF (reference sequence). The CDR3 coding sequence is TGTGCCACCAGCAGGGGACTAGCGGAAGAGACCCAGTACTTC. Translating it yields CATSRGLAEETQYF.

The chain couples TRBV5-4 to TRBJ2-7, with 7 bases matching TRBD2. The CDR3 is 15 residues long. Trimming took 3 bases from V and 5 from J; bases not matched to a gene: 11. CDR1 and CDR2 (germline): SGHNT, YYREEE (reference sequence). In DNA form, the CDR3 reads TGTGCCAGCAGCTCAAGTTTACTAGCGATCCACGAGCAGTACTTC. It is translated as CASSSSLLAIHEQYF.

The genes are TRBV5-6 and TRBJ1-2; D is possibly TRBD1 (6 bases). The CDR3 runs 14 residues. Trimming pared 0 bases from V and 6 bases from J, leaving 12 bases between. The germline gives CDR1 SGHDT, CDR2 YYEEEE. The CDR3 sequence is CASSLGAQGHGYTF. CDR3 coding DNA: TGTGCCAGCAGCTTGGGAGCACAGGGTCATGGCTACACCTTC.

The rearrangement links TRBV25-1 to TRBJ2-7; TRBD1 might be the D (5 bases). This CDR3 has 13 amino acids. Germline CDR1 reads MGHDK; CDR2 reads SYGVNS. V shed 9 bases and J shed 3 bases, with 15 bases lying between them. The CDR3 region is CASQGWSVYEQYF. CDR3 in DNA: TGTGCCAGTCAGGGATGGAGCGTCTACGAGCAGTACTTC.

J is TRBJ2-5 and V is TRBV5-6; D remains ambiguous. The CDR3 spans 16 residues. The V gene lost 0 bases and the J gene lost 5 bases, with 17 bases spanning the gap. Germline assignment: CDR1 SGHDT and CDR2 YYEEEE. The DNA for the CDR3 is TGTGCCAGCAGCTTGGTCGGCCGGGTCCCGCGGGAGACCCAGTACTTC. It specifies CASSLVGRVPRETQYF.

The chain combines TRBV6-4 with TRBJ1-5; D gene uncertain. Looked up from germline, CDR1 is MRHNA and CDR2 is SNTAGT. CDR3 length: 14 amino acids. V was trimmed by 5 bases and J by 2 bases, leaving 10 bases between them. The CDR3 bases are TGTGCCAGCAGTATGAGTTTCGGCAATCAGCCCCAGCATTTT. It codes for CASSMSFGNQPQHF.

This chain links TRBV5-5 with TRBJ2-7; TRBD1 might be the D (5 bases). CDR1 SGHKS and CDR2 YYEKEE come from the germline V gene (reference sequence). V dropped 4 bases and J dropped 2 bases, with 10 bases sitting between them. The CDR3 has 13 amino acids. CDR3 sequence reads: CASSGTGTYEQYF. CDR3 DNA sequence: TGTGCCAGCAGCGGCACAGGAACCTACGAGCAGTACTTC. Full variable domain (missing parts from reference TRBV5-5 and TRBJ2-7): DAGVTQSPTHLIKTRGQQVTLRCSPISGHKSVSWYQQVLGQGPQFIFQYYEKEERGRGNFPDRFSARQFPNYSSELNVNALLLGDSALYLCASSGTGTYEQYFGPGTRLTVT.

The gene calls are TRBV29-1 and TRBJ2-5; 11 bases agree with TRBD2. The germline V gene encodes CDR1 SQVTM and CDR2 ANQGSEA. J was trimmed by 3 bases and V by 3 bases; bases with no gene match: 9. This CDR3 comprises 16 residues. The CDR3, as DNA: TGCAGCGTTGACCCGACTAGCGGGGAAATCGAAGAGACCCAGTACTTC. Translation: CSVDPTSGEIEETQYF.

This clone appeared a single time. The rearrangement joins TRBV2 to TRBJ2-7; TRBD2 might be the D (5 bases). In germline, CDR1 is SNHLY, CDR2 FYNNEI. Deletions cut 4 bases from V and 2 bases from J, with 6 bases between. The CDR3 has 12 residues. CDR3 in DNA: TGTGCCAGCAGTGCGGAGGCCTACGAGCAGTACTTC. It specifies CASSAEAYEQYF.

V is TRBV7-4 and J is TRBJ2-3; a possible D gene is TRBD2 (6 bases). Germline CDR1 and CDR2: SGHVT and SQSDAQ. This CDR3 comprises 14 residues. Trimming stripped 5 bases from V and 6 bases from J, with 15 bases between. The CDR3 reads CASSLISRGDTQYF. Written as DNA, the CDR3 is TGTGCCAGCAGCCTAATTAGTCGGGGGGATACGCAGTATTTT.

This clone has more than one count but fewer than ten. For the CDR3, the DNA is TGTGCCAGCAGTTCCTCTCACAGGGGGCACGAGCAGTACTTC. Translating gives CASSSSHRGHEQYF. The genes are TRBV6-5 and TRBJ2-5; 9 nucleotides match TRBD1. The end of the DNA fits TRBJ2-7 better, so the J call may be wrong. Germline CDR1 is MNHEY and CDR2 is SVGAGI. CDR3 length: 14 residues.

The V call is TRBV5-1, the J call TRBJ2-7; tentatively, D is TRBD1 (5 bases). CDR1 is SGHRS and CDR2 is YFSETQ in the germline V gene. CDR3 length: 17 amino acids. The germline V and J ends were trimmed by 2 bases and 3 bases, with 21 bases remaining between them. In DNA form, the CDR3 reads TGCGCCAGCAGCTTTAGATCTTACGGCAGGGCTGTCTACGAGCAGTACTTC. The encoded protein is CASSFRSYGRAVYEQYF.

The gene calls are TRBV13 and TRBJ2-3; weak D call: TRBD2 (5 bases). The CDR3 loop spans 15 amino acids. The V end lost 5 bases, the J end lost 7 bases, and 19 bases lay between the germline ends. Per germline, CDR1 PRHDT and CDR2 FYEKMQ (reference sequence). Here the CDR3 reads CASSPGPADVHTQYF. The CDR3 nucleotides read TGTGCCAGCAGCCCGGGCCCAGCGGACGTCCATACGCAGTATTTT. Together with reference TRBV13 and TRBJ2-3, the CDR3 gives the full variable domain: AAGVIQSPRHLIKEKRETATLKCYPIPRHDTVYWYQQGPGQDPQFLISFYEKMQSDKGSIPDRFSAQQFSDYHSELNMSSLELGDSALYFCASSPGPADVHTQYFGPGTRLTVL.

V and J are TRBV2 and TRBJ1-1; D may be TRBD1 (6 bases). Germline V gene lookup returns CDR1 SNHLY and CDR2 FYNNEI. The CDR3 spans 14 residues. V gave up 7 bases and J gave up 2 bases, with 14 bases separating them. As DNA, the CDR3 is TGTGCCAGCAACCCCAGGGGCGCCAACACTGAAGCTTTCTTT. Translating gives CASNPRGANTEAFF.

V and J are TRBV7-2 and TRBJ1-2; perhaps TRBD1 as D (6 bases). The V gene's germline CDR1 is SGHTA and CDR2 FQGNSA. CDR3 length: 13 amino acids. Trimming removed 3 bases from V and 8 bases from J, with 13 bases in between. The CDR3 sequence is CASSFHRAGGYTF. The CDR3 region has the DNA TGTGCCAGCAGCTTCCACAGGGCGGGCGGCTACACCTTC.

This clone appeared a few times. V usage is TRBV5-5 and J usage is TRBJ2-3, with a possible D match to TRBD2 (5 bases). The length of the CDR3 is 17 residues. The germline V and J ends were trimmed by 3 bases and 0 bases, with 17 bases remaining between them. Looked up from germline, CDR1 is SGHKS and CDR2 is YYEKEE (reference sequence). The CDR3 DNA reads TGTGCCAGCAGCTGGATACTTGACTGGACTAGCACAGATACGCAGTATTTT. This sequence encodes CASSWILDWTSTDTQYF.

V and J are TRBV11-2 and TRBJ2-1; perhaps TRBD2 as D (6 bases). CDR3 size: 14 residues. The V and J ends lost 2 bases and 5 bases respectively, with 10 bases between them. Germline V gives CDR1 SGHAT, CDR2 FQNNGV. The CDR3 here is CASSLRGEDNEQFF. DNA of the CDR3: TGTGCCAGCAGCTTACGAGGGGAGGACAATGAGCAGTTCTTC. The full variable domain, its missing parts supplied by reference TRBV11-2 and TRBJ2-1, is EAGVAQSPRYKIIEKRQSVAFWCNPISGHATLYWYQQILGQGPKLLIQFQNNGVVDDSQLPKDRFSAERLKGVDSTLKIQPAKLEDSAVYLCASSLRGEDNEQFFGPGTRLTVL.

This sequence joins TRBV6-6 and TRBJ1-5; 7 nucleotides match TRBD1. Germline CDR1 is MNHNY and CDR2 is SVGAGI (reference sequence). J lost 5 bases, V lost 8 bases, and 9 bases had no gene match. The CDR3 has 14 residues. Here the CDR3 reads CASGRQGDHQPQHF. CDR3 DNA: TGTGCCAGCGGGCGACAGGGTGACCATCAGCCCCAGCATTTT.